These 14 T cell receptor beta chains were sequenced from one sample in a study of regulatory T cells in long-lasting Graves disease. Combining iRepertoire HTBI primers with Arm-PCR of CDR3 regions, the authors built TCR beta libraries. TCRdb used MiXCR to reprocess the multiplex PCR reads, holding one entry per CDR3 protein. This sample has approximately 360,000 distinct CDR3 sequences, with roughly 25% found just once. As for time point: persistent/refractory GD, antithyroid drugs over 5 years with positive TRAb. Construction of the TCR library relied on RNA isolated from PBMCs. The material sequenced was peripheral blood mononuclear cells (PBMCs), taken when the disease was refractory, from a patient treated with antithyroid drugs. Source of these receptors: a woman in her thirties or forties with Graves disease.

The CDR3 sequence is CASNVQGNTEAFF. The CDR3 DNA follows: TGTGCCAGCAACGTCCAGGGGAACACTGAAGCTTTCTTT. The chain has TRBV2 and TRBJ1-1, with a weak D call TRBD1 (5 bases). V was clipped by 7 bases and J by 1 base, with 10 bases between them. The germline CDR1 and CDR2 sequences are SNHLY and FYNNEI. The CDR3 length is 13 residues.

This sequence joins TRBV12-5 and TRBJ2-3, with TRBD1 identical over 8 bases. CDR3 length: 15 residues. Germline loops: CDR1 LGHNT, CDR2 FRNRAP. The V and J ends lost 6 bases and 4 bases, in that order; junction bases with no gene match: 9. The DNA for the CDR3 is TGTGCTAGTGGCAAGGGACAGGTTCAATCAGATACGCAGTATTTT. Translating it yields CASGKGQVQSDTQYF.

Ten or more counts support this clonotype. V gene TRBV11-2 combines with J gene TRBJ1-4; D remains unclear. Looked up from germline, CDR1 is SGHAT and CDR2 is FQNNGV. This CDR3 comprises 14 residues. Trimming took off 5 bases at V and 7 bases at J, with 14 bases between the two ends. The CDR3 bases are TGTGCCAGCAGCCTGCGAGGAATAAGTGAAAAACTGTTTTTT. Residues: CASSLRGISEKLFF.

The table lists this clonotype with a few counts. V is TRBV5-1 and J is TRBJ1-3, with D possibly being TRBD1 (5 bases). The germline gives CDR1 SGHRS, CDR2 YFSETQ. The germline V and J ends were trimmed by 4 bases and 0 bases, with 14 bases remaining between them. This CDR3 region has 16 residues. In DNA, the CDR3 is TGCGCCAGCAGCGTGGACGGGGGGAGCTCTGGAAACACCATATATTTT. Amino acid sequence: CASSVDGGSSGNTIYF.

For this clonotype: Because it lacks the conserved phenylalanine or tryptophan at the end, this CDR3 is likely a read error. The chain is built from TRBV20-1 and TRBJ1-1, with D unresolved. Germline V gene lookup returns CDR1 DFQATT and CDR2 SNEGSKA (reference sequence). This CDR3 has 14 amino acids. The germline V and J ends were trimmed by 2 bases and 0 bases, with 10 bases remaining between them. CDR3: CSARLFGLNTEAFL. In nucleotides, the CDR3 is TGCAGTGCTAGACTTTTCGGTCTGAACACTGAAGCTTTCCTT.

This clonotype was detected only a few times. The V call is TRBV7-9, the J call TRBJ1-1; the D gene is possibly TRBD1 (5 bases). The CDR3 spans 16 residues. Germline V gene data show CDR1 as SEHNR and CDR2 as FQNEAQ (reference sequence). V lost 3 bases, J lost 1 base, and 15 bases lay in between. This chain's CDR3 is CASSFRNQGANTEAFF. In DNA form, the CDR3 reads TGTGCCAGCAGCTTTAGAAACCAAGGGGCGAACACTGAAGCTTTCTTT.

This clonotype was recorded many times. The CDR3 DNA follows: TGTGCCAGCATGGGTGAAAAACTGTTTTTT. Translating gives CASMGEKLFF. This chain links TRBV28 with TRBJ1-4; D is ambiguous. The CDR3 loop spans 10 amino acids. CDR1 is MDHEN, CDR2 SYDVKM, per germline. V was cut by 7 bases and J by 7 bases, with 4 bases left in between.

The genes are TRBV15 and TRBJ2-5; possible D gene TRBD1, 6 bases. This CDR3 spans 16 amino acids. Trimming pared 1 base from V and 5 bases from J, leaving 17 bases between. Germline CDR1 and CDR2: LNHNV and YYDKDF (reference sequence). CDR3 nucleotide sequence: TGTGCCACCAGCAGAGGTTTAGGACAGAGTTGGGAGACCCAGTACTTC. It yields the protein CATSRGLGQSWETQYF.

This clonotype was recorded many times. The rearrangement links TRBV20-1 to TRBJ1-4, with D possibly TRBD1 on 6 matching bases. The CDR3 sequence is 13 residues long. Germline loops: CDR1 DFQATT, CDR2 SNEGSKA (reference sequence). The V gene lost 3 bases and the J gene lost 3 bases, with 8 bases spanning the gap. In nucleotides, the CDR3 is TGCAGTGCTAGCAGGGGTCCTAATGAAAAACTGTTTTTT. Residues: CSASRGPNEKLFF.

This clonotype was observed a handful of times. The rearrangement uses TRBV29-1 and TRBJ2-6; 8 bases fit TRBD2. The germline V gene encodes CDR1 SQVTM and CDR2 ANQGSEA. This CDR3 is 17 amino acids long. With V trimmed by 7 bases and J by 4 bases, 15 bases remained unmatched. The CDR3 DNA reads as TGCAGCGCCCAAGGAGCGGGAGTGACATCCGGGGCCAACGTCCTGACTTTC. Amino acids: CSAQGAGVTSGANVLTF.

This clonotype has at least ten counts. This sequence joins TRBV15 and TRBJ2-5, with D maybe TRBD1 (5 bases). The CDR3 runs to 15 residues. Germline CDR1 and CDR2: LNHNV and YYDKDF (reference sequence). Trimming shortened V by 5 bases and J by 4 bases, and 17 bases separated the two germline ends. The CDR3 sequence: CATSPSQGVAETQYF. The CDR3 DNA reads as TGTGCCACCAGCCCTTCGCAGGGCGTAGCAGAGACCCAGTACTTC.

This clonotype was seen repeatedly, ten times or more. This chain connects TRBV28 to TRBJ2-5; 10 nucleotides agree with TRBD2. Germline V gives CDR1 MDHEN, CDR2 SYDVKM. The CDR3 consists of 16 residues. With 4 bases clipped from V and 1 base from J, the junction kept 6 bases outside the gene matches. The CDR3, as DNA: TGTGCCAGCAGTTGGTTAGCGGGAGGCCTCCAAGAGACCCAGTACTTC. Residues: CASSWLAGGLQETQYF. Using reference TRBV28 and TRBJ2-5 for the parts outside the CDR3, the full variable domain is DVKVTQSSRYLVKRTGEKVFLECVQDMDHENMFWYRQDPGLGLRLIYFSYDVKMKEKGDIPEGYSVSREKKERFSLILESASTNQTSMYLCASSWLAGGLQETQYFGPGTRLLVL.

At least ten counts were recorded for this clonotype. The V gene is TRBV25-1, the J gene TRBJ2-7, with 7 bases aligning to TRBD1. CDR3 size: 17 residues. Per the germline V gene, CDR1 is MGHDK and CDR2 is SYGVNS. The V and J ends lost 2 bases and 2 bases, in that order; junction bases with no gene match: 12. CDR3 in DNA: TGTGCCAGCAGTGAAACCAGGACAGGTCGAAAGGCCTACGAGCAGTACTTC. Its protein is CASSETRTGRKAYEQYF.

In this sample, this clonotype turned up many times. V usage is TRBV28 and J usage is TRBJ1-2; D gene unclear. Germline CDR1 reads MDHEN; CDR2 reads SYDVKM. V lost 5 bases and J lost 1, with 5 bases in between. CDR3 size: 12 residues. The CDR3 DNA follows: TGTGCCAGCAGTGGGAATAACTATGGCTACACCTTC. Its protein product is CASSGNNYGYTF.